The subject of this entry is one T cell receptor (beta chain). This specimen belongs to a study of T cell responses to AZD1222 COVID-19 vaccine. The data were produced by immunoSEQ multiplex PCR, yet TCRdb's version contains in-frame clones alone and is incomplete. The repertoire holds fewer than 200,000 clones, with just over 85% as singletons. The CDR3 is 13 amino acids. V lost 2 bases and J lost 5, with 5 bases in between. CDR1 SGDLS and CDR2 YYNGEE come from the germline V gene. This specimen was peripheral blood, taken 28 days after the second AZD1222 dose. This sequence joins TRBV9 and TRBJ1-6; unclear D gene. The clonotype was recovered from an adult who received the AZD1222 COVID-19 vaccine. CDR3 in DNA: TGTGCCAGCAGCGTGCGGAATAATTCACCCCTCCACTTT. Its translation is CASSVRNNSPLHF.